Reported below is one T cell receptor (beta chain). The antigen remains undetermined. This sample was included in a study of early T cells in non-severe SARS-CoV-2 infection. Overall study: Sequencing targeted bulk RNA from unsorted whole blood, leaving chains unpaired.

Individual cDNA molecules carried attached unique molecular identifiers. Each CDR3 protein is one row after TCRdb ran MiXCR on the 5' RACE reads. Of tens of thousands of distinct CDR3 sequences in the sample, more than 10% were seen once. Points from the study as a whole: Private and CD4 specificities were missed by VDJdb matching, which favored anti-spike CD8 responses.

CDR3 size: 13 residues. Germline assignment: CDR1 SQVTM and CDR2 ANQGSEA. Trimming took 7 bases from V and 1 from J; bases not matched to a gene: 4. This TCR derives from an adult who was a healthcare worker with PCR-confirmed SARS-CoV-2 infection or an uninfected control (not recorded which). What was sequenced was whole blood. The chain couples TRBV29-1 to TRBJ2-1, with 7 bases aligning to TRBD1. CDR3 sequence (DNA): TGCAGCGCAGACAGGGATTCCTACAATGAGCAGTTCTTC. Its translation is CSADRDSYNEQFF.